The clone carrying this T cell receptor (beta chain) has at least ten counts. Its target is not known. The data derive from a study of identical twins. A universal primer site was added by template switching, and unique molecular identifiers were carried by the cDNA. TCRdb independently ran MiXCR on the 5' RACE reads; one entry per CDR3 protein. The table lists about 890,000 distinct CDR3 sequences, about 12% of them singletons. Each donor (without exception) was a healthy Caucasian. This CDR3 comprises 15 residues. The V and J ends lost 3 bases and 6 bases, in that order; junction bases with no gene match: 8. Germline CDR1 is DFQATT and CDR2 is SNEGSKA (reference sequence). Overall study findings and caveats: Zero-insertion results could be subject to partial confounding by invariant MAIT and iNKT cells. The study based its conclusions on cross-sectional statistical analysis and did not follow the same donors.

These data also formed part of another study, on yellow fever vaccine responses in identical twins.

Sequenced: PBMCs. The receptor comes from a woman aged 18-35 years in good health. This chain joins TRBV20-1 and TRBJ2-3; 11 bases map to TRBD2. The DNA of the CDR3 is TGCAGTGCTAGGGTCGCTAGCGGGAGGCCCGATACGCAGTATTTT. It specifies CSARVASGRPDTQYF.